Reported below is one T cell receptor beta chain. The antigen remains undetermined. This specimen comes from a study of cytomegalovirus exposure and HLA in healthy donors. The PCR used 60 Vbeta and 13 Jbeta primers. Repertoires were generated with immunoSEQ multiplex PCR, while TCRdb's copy carries only in-frame clones and drops some. This table has over 100,000 clones, around 75% appearing once. Study-level results: Later analysis revealed greater clonal expansion in HLA-associated TCR beta chains than in equally common others. The listing of 160 or so TCR beta chains classed them as cytomegalovirus-associated. Reports state that TCR beta sequences accurately predicted most subjects' HLA-A and HLA-B alleles.

Sequenced sample: PBMCs. This sequence originates from a woman aged 25 to 45 in good health and CMV-seronegative.

CDR3 residues: CASSPAQGTDTQYF. The CDR3 region has the DNA TGTGCCAGCAGCCCCGCCCAGGGCACAGATACGCAGTATTTT. The J gene is TRBJ2-3, the V gene TRBV13, with D unresolved. Germline lookup yields CDR1 PRHDT and CDR2 FYEKMQ (reference sequence). V lost 5 bases to trimming and J lost 1 base, with 10 bases between them. This CDR3 comprises 14 residues. The complete variable domain, with remaining parts taken from reference TRBV13 and TRBJ2-3, reads AAGVIQSPRHLIKEKRETATLKCYPIPRHDTVYWYQQGPGQDPQFLISFYEKMQSDKGSIPDRFSAQQFSDYHSELNMSSLELGDSALYFCASSPAQGTDTQYFGPGTRLTVL.